What follows are 14 T cell receptor beta chains derived from one specimen sequenced in a study of cytomegalovirus exposure and HLA in healthy donors. In the PCR, 60 Vbeta and 13 Jbeta primers were used. Here immunoSEQ multiplex PCR was the method, and the copy in TCRdb shows in-frame clones only, minus some. Among about 300,000 clones listed, 75% to 90% were seen once. The source material was PBMCs. Source of these receptors: a man in his forties in good health and CMV-seropositive.

The gene calls are TRBV7-9 and TRBJ1-4; 7 nucleotides line up with TRBD1. Germline CDR1 SEHNR, CDR2 FQNEAQ (reference sequence). The trim removed 5 bases at V and 5 bases at J, leaving 5 bases unmatched. The CDR3 loop spans 14 amino acids. The CDR3 coding sequence is TGTGCCAGCAGCGGGACAGAAAACAATGAAAAACTGTTTTTT. Encoded protein: CASSGTENNEKLFF.

This chain uses TRBV2 with TRBJ2-2, with TRBD2 identical over 11 bases. V trimming: 8 bases; J trimming: 1 base; junction bases outside the gene matches: 3. CDR1 SNHLY and CDR2 FYNNEI come from the germline V gene. The CDR3 is 15 amino acids. CDR3 DNA: TGTGCCAGCGGTGGACTAGCGGGGAACACCGGGGAGCTGTTTTTT. Amino acid sequence: CASGGLAGNTGELFF.

This sequence joins TRBV19 and TRBJ2-7; the match to TRBD2 covers 10 bases. In germline, CDR1 is LNHDA, CDR2 SQIVND (reference sequence). V trimming: 5 bases; J trimming: 2 bases; junction bases outside the gene matches: 6. The CDR3 extends over 15 amino acids. DNA for the CDR3: TGTGCCAGTAGTGATCCGGGACTAGCGACCTACGAGCAGTACTTC. Its translation: CASSDPGLATYEQYF. Using reference TRBV19 and TRBJ2-7 for the parts outside the CDR3, the full variable domain is DGGITQSPKYLFRKEGQNVTLSCEQNLNHDAMYWYRQDPGQGLRLIYYSQIVNDFQKGDIAEGYSVSREKKESFPLTVTSAQKNPTAFYLCASSDPGLATYEQYFGPGTRLTVT.

The genes are TRBV28 and TRBJ2-7, with 11 bases identical to TRBD2. This CDR3 has 16 amino acids. J gave up 7 bases and V 4 bases, and 12 bases lay outside the gene matches. The germline V gene encodes CDR1 MDHEN and CDR2 SYDVKM. The CDR3 reads CASSSPPGLAEKEQYF. The CDR3 DNA sequence: TGTGCCAGCAGTTCACCCCCGGGACTAGCGGAGAAGGAGCAGTACTTC.

This chain joins TRBV15 and TRBJ1-2, with TRBD1 matching over 7 bases. This CDR3 region has 15 residues. V lost 5 bases to trimming and J lost 7 bases; unmatched junction nucleotides: 13. Germline CDR1 LNHNV, CDR2 YYDKDF (reference sequence). Written as DNA, the CDR3 is TGTGCCACCAGCTTTGGACAGGATGGCCGTTTTGGCTACACCTTC. Translation: CATSFGQDGRFGYTF.

The chain carries TRBV4-2 and TRBJ1-2; 7 bases align to TRBD1. Per the germline V gene, CDR1 is LGHNA and CDR2 is YNFKEQ. CDR3 length: 16 residues. Germline trimming cut 1 base from V and 8 bases from J; bases unmatched to any gene: 13. CDR3 sequence reads: CASSQVEGAYISGYTF. Here the CDR3 DNA reads TGTGCCAGCAGCCAAGTGGAGGGGGCATATATTAGCGGCTACACCTTC.

The V call is TRBV2, the J call TRBJ2-2; D is perhaps TRBD1 (6 bases). Germline values: CDR1 SNHLY, CDR2 FYNNEI. Trimming left V 5 bases short and J 0 bases short, with 10 bases between. CDR3 length: 15 residues. This CDR3 reads CASSNRAANTGELFF. Here the CDR3 DNA reads TGTGCCAGCAGTAACAGGGCTGCGAACACCGGGGAGCTGTTTTTT.

The CDR3 nucleotides are TGTGCCAGCAGTCAGAGGTCCCTTAATGAAAAACTGTTTTTT. Protein product: CASSQRSLNEKLFF. This chain connects TRBV28 to TRBJ1-4; D unresolved. The CDR3 is made up of 14 amino acids. Germline-derived CDR1 and CDR2 are MDHEN and SYDVKM. V was shortened by 5 bases and J by 4 bases, with 11 bases between the two germline ends.

The CDR3 loop is CSVEVQATVYGYTF. DNA of the CDR3: TGCAGCGTTGAAGTTCAGGCGACCGTCTATGGCTACACCTTC. The chain recombines TRBV29-1 with TRBJ1-2; D unclear. The CDR3 loop spans 14 amino acids. Between the trimmed V and J ends, which lost 1 base and 4 bases, there was a span of 13 bases. CDR1 is SQVTM, CDR2 ANQGSEA, per germline.

The chain has TRBV7-9 and TRBJ1-3; D is uncertain. Trimming took off 5 bases at V and 4 bases at J, with 18 bases between the two ends. The CDR3 covers 16 residues. Germline loops: CDR1 SEHNR, CDR2 FQNEAQ (reference sequence). The CDR3 nucleotides are TGTGCCAGCAGCACAAACCGGGGAATGACAGGAAACACCATATATTTT. It is translated as CASSTNRGMTGNTIYF.

The rearrangement links TRBV10-3 to TRBJ1-1; perhaps TRBD1 as D (5 bases). V was shortened by 10 bases and J by 5 bases, with 17 bases between the two germline ends. CDR3 length: 13 amino acids. The V gene's germline CDR1 is ENHRY and CDR2 SYGVKD. This CDR3 is CATRGAEGTEAFF. As DNA, the CDR3 is TGTGCCACCCGTGGGGCGGAGGGGACTGAAGCTTTCTTT.

This clone was counted a single time. The V gene is TRBV6-5, the J gene TRBJ2-7; tentative D call: TRBD2 (6 bases). V was pared by 7 bases and J by 6 bases, with 22 bases between. Germline V gene lookup returns CDR1 MNHEY and CDR2 SVGAGI. The CDR3 length is 15 residues. The CDR3 sequence is CASTPVGGGVSEQYF. CDR3 DNA sequence: TGTGCCAGCACGCCAGTGGGGGGTGGGGTATCCGAGCAGTACTTC.

The chain employs TRBV19 and TRBJ2-5; D is unclear. TRBJ2-7 explains the end of the DNA better; the J call may be wrong. Germline V gives CDR1 LNHDA, CDR2 SQIVND (reference sequence). This CDR3 region has 13 residues. The CDR3 bases are TGTGCCAGTAAAGATGTACGCACCTACGAGCAGTACTTC. This translates into CASKDVRTYEQYF.

The chain couples TRBV6-5 to TRBJ2-2; a possible D gene is TRBD2 (5 bases). With 0 bases removed from V and 0 bases from J, the gap between germline ends came to 5 bases. CDR3 length: 15 residues. Germline loops: CDR1 MNHEY, CDR2 SVGAGI. CDR3 coding DNA: TGTGCCAGCAGTTACTCGACTACGAACACCGGGGAGCTGTTTTTT. Residues: CASSYSTTNTGELFF.